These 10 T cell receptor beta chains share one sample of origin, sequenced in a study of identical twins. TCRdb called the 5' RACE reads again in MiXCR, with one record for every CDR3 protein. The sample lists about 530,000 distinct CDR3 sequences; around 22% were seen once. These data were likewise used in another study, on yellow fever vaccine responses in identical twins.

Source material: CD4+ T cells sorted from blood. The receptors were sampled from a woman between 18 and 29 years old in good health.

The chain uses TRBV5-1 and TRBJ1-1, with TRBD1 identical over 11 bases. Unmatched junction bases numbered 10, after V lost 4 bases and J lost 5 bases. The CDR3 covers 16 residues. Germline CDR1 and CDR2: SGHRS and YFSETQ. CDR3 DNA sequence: TGCGCCAGCAGCGACCGGGACAGGGGGAAGGAGACTGAAGCTTTCTTT. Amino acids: CASSDRDRGKETEAFF. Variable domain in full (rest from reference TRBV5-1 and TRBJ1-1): KAGVTQTPRYLIKTRGQQVTLSCSPISGHRSVSWYQQTPGQGLQFLFEYFSETQRNKGNFPGRFSGRQFSNSRSEMNVSTLELGDSALYLCASSDRDRGKETEAFFGQGTRLTVV.

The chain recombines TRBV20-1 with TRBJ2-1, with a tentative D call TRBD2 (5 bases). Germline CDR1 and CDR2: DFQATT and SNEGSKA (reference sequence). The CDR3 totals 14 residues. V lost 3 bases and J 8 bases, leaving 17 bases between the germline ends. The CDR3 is CSASPHGRGYEQFF. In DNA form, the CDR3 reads TGCAGTGCTAGCCCCCACGGGCGAGGGTATGAGCAGTTCTTC.

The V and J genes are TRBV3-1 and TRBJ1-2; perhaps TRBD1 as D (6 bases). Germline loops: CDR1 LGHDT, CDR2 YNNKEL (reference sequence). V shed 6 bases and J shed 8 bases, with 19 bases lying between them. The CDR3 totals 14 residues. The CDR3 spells CASSRMGAGWGYTF. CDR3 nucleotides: TGTGCCAGCAGTCGTATGGGGGCTGGGTGGGGCTACACCTTC.

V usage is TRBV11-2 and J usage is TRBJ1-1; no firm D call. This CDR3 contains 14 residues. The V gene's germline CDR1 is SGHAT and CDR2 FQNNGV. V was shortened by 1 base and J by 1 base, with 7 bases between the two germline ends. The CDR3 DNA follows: TGTGCCAGCAGCTTAGTGTTGCGGAACACTGAAGCTTTCTTT. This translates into CASSLVLRNTEAFF.

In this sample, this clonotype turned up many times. CDR3 in amino acids: CASSQERRAYNEQFF. The CDR3 DNA reads as TGTGCCAGCAGCCAAGAGAGGCGAGCCTACAATGAGCAGTTCTTC. The V call is TRBV3-1, the J call TRBJ2-1; unclear D gene. V was pared by 0 bases and J by 2 bases, with 8 bases between. CDR1 is LGHDT, CDR2 YNNKEL, per germline (reference sequence). The CDR3 has 15 residues.

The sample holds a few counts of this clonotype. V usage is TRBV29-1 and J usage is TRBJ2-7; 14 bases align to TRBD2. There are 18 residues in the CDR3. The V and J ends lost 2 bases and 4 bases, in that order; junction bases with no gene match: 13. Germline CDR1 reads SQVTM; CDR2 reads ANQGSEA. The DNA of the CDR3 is TGCAGCGTTGAACTAGGGGGACTAGCGGGAGTCGCCCCATACGAGCAGTACTTC. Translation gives CSVELGGLAGVAPYEQYF.

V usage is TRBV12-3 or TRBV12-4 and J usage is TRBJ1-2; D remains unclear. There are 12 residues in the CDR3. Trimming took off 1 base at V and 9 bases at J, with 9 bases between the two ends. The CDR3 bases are TGTGCCAGCAGTTTAGAAGGATTCCGCTACACCTTC. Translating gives CASSLEGFRYTF.

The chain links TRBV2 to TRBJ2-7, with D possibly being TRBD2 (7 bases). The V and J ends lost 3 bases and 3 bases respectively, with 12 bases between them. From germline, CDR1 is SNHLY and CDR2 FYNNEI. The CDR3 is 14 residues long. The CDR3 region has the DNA TGTGCCAGCAGTGATCGGGGGGCGTTCTACGAGCAGTACTTC. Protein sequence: CASSDRGAFYEQYF. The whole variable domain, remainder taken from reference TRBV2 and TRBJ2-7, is EPEVTQTPSHQVTQMGQEVILRCVPISNHLYFYWYRQILGQKVEFLVSFYNNEISEKSEIFDDQFSVERPDGSNFTLKIRSTKLEDSAMYFCASSDRGAFYEQYFGPGTRLTVT.

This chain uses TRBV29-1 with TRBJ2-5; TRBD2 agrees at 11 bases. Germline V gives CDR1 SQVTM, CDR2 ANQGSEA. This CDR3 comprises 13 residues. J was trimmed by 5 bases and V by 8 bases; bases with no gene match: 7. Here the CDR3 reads CSTVAGGLETQYF. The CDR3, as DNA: TGCAGCACCGTAGCGGGGGGGTTGGAGACCCAGTACTTC.

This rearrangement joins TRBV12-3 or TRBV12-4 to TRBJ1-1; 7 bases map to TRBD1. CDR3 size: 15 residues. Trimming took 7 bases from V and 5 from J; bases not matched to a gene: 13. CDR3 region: CASNPGPGGWTEAFF. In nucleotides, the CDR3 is TGTGCCAGCAATCCCGGGCCAGGGGGTTGGACTGAAGCTTTCTTT.